The 9 T cell receptor beta chains below come from one sample, sequenced in a study of blood T cell repertoires in COVID-19 (dated by TCRdb to 2020 to 2021). Receptors were amplified or captured by the immunoSEQ multiplex PCR assay. The table comes from immuneACCESS by way of TCRdb, which keeps in-frame sequences with V and J called. Part of the clones is missing from these tables; in studies checked, under half for an unresolved V gene and the rest for unknown reasons. In this sample the table shows 140,000 to 150,000 clones, around 80% of which occur a single time. Around 13% of the sample rests with the top ten. Sequenced: peripheral blood. The receptors derive from a man aged 55 to 70 with active or convalescent COVID-19.

The V and J genes are TRBV29-1 and TRBJ2-2, with TRBD2 as a possible D gene (6 bases). This CDR3 contains 18 residues. V lost 7 bases to trimming and J lost 7 bases, with 31 bases between them. The germline V gene encodes CDR1 SQVTM and CDR2 ANQGSEA. The CDR3 DNA follows: TGCAGCGCTATAATATTTCTAGCATCGGGAGTCGTAGGCGGGGAGCTGTTTTTT. It encodes CSAIIFLASGVVGGELFF.

This clone was detected only a few times. A read error may account for a junction end that differs from germline. The chain has TRBV6-5 and TRBJ1-2; D is undetermined. This CDR3 region has 13 residues. The V gene's germline CDR1 is MNHEY and CDR2 SVGAGI. DNA for the CDR3: TGTGCCAGCAGCTACTCGCGTATTCTTGGCTACACCTTC. This codes for CASSYSRILGYTF.

V and J are TRBV7-2 and TRBJ1-6, with TRBD1 identical over 8 bases. The V gene end was trimmed by 5 bases and the J gene end by 4 bases; junction bases not matched to a gene: 7. The length of the CDR3 is 16 residues. Per the germline V gene, CDR1 is SGHTA and CDR2 is FQGNSA. The CDR3 DNA reads TGTGCCAGCAGCATCCGACAGGGGCAATATAATTCACCCCTCCACTTT. Amino acids: CASSIRQGQYNSPLHF.

In this sample, this clone turned up a few times. The chain links TRBV7-9 to TRBJ1-1, with D perhaps matching TRBD1 (5 bases). V was shortened by 0 bases and J by 3 bases, with 11 bases between the two germline ends. Germline lookup yields CDR1 SEHNR and CDR2 FQNEAQ (reference sequence). This CDR3 is 15 amino acids long. Here the CDR3 DNA reads TGTGCCAGCAGCTTAGCCTCAGGGAGGGACACTGAAGCTTTCTTT. Protein: CASSLASGRDTEAFF. The whole variable domain, remainder taken from reference TRBV7-9 and TRBJ1-1, is DTGVSQNPRHKITKRGQNVTFRCDPISEHNRLYWYRQTLGQGPEFLTYFQNEAQLEKSRLLSDRFSAERPKGSFSTLEIQRTEQGDSAMYLCASSLASGRDTEAFFGQGTRLTVV.

This chain connects TRBV19 to TRBJ2-2; possibly TRBD1 for D (5 bases). V lost 9 bases, J lost 1 base, and 18 bases lay in between. This CDR3 comprises 16 residues. Per the germline V gene, CDR1 is LNHDA and CDR2 is SQIVND (reference sequence). The CDR3 spells CARGQRGMQNTGELFF. CDR3 nucleotides: TGTGCCAGGGGGCAGAGAGGAATGCAGAACACCGGGGAGCTGTTTTTT.

Comment on this clone: At one boundary the junction diverges from the germline segment, which might be a read error. This chain uses TRBV28 with TRBJ2-4, with D tentatively TRBD1 (6 bases). Germline CDR1 MDHEN, CDR2 SYDVKM. This CDR3 comprises 13 residues. CDR3 coding DNA: TGTGCCAGCAGGGAGCCCGGGACATACAATCCGGACTTC. Its translation is CASREPGTYNPDF.

V gene TRBV3-1 (or the pseudogene TRBV3-2) combines with J gene TRBJ2-1; D unresolved. Deletions cut 2 bases from V and 3 bases from J, with 8 bases between. CDR1 and CDR2 from the germline V gene are LGHDT and YNNKEL (reference sequence). The CDR3 is 14 residues long. This chain's CDR3 is CASSQTYFYNEQFF. CDR3 sequence (DNA): TGTGCCAGCAGCCAAACCTATTTCTACAATGAGCAGTTCTTC.

The rearrangement joins TRBV14 to TRBJ1-6; 8 positions agree with TRBD1. The V gene end was trimmed by 5 bases and the J gene end by 6 bases; junction bases not matched to a gene: 6. Germline V CDR1 and CDR2: SGHDN, FVKESK. The length of the CDR3 is 15 residues. The chain's CDR3 is CASSARQGTNSPLHF. The CDR3 nucleotides read TGTGCCAGCAGCGCTAGACAGGGGACTAATTCACCCCTCCACTTT.

This clone was seen a few times. The chain carries TRBV28 and TRBJ1-6; D not resolved. There are 13 residues in the CDR3. Germline assignment: CDR1 MDHEN and CDR2 SYDVKM. V lost 6 bases to trimming and J lost 4 bases, with 7 bases between them. The CDR3: CASRRSYNSPLHF. The CDR3 bases are TGTGCCAGCAGGCGGAGTTATAATTCACCCCTCCACTTT.